This T cell receptor beta chain was identified during a study of blood T cell repertoires in COVID-19. The CDR3 spans 15 residues. CDR1 and CDR2 from the germline V gene are MGHRA and YSYEKL. V lost 4 bases and J lost 1, with 12 bases in between. Using immunoSEQ multiplex PCR, the repertoire was profiled, and TCRdb retains in-frame clones only, with some absent. The sample yields about 200,000 clones, 80% to 90% seen once. This clone was detected a few times. Sequenced sample: PBMCs or T cells enriched from blood (not recorded which). The TCR originated in a woman between 40 and 50 years old with acute COVID-19. The V call is TRBV4-1, the J call TRBJ2-3, with D unresolved. The DNA of the CDR3 is TGCGCCAGCAGCCTCTATGGTTCTGGCACAGATACGCAGTATTTT. Translated, it gives CASSLYGSGTDTQYF.